These T cell receptor beta chains were read from a single sample in a study of long-term antiretroviral therapy in people with HIV. TCRdb's table, derived via immunoSEQ multiplex PCR, lists solely in-frame clones and lacks some. Of some 15,000 clones listed, approximately 88% were seen once; the top ten hold more than 10%. Sequenced material: unsorted PBMCs, taken 0.7 years before starting antiretroviral therapy. These TCRs come from a man aged 50 to 60 with HIV. CDR3s include the opening cysteine and the closing phenylalanine or tryptophan. Fields, in order: D gene, clone size, J gene, CDR3 length, V gene, CDR3 DNA, CDR3 protein. The D gene is left open where the match is weak. Part of the rows lack a size; the others show once, few, many or a class for expanded clones.

-	once	TRBJ2-2	11	TRBV18	TGTGCCAGCTCCAGTTCCGGGGAGCTGTTTTTT	CASSSSGELFF
-	-	TRBJ1-2	14	TRBV2	TGTGCCAGCAGTGAGGGGTTAGCTAACTATGGCTACACCTTC	CASSEGLANYGYTF
-	-	TRBJ1-5	13	TRBV18	TGTGCCAGCTCAGGGCAGCAGAATCAGCCCCAGCATTTT	CASSGQQNQPQHF
-	once	TRBJ1-6	15	TRBV5-4	TGTGCCAGCAGCATGCAGGGTATCGATAATTCACCCCTCCACTTT	CASSMQGIDNSPLHF
-	-	TRBJ1-2	13	TRBV30	TGTGCCTGGAGTGAAAACAGGAACTATGGCTACACCTTC	CAWSENRNYGYTF
-	-	TRBJ2-3	12	TRBV25-1	TGTGCCAGCGAACAGGGCATGGATACGCAGTATTTT	CASEQGMDTQYF
-	-	TRBJ2-1	14	TRBV7-2	TGTGCCAGCAGCTTAGTGTGGCAGGACCATGAGCAGTTCTTC	CASSLVWQDHEQFF
TRBD1	-	TRBJ2-7	16	TRBV9	TGTGCCAGCAGCGACCCGGGACAGGGGGTGGGAGACGAGCAGTACTTC	CASSDPGQGVGDEQYF
TRBD2	once	TRBJ2-3	16	TRBV30	TGTGCCTGGAGTGAATGGAGTACTAGCGGTACAGATACGCAGTATTTT	CAWSEWSTSGTDTQYF
-	-	TRBJ2-3	15	TRBV6-5	TGTGCCAGCAGTTACTCGATTCAGGGAACAGATACGCAGTATTTT	CASSYSIQGTDTQYF
-	-	TRBJ2-7	12	TRBV6-9	TGTGCCAGCAGTTGTCGGAGAAGCGAGCAGTACTTC	CASSCRRSEQYF
-	-	TRBJ1-4	14	TRBV6-5	TGTGCCAGCACTAGTGGAGCAATAGATGAAAAACTGTTTTTT	CASTSGAIDEKLFF
-	once	TRBJ2-7	17	TRBV4-1	TGCGCCAGCAGCCAATTCCCCTCAGGGATACTCTCCTACGAGCAGTACTTC	CASSQFPSGILSYEQYF
-	-	TRBJ1-5	16	TRBV4-3	TGCGCCAGCAGCCAATCTTTCTTGGACCTTTGGCAGCCCCAGCATTTT	CASSQSFLDLWQPQHF
TRBD1	-	TRBJ2-7	14	TRBV5-6	TGTGCCAGCAGCGGGACAGGGGGCCCCTACGAGCAGTACTTC	CASSGTGGPYEQYF
-	-	TRBJ1-2	13	TRBV25-1	TGTGCCAGCAGCCAGGGGTGGGGTTATGGCTACACCTTC	CASSQGWGYGYTF
-	-	TRBJ1-5	15	TRBV7-2	TGTGCCAGCAGCTCGTCCGGGCCCGACGGGCAGCCCCAGCATTTT	CASSSSGPDGQPQHF